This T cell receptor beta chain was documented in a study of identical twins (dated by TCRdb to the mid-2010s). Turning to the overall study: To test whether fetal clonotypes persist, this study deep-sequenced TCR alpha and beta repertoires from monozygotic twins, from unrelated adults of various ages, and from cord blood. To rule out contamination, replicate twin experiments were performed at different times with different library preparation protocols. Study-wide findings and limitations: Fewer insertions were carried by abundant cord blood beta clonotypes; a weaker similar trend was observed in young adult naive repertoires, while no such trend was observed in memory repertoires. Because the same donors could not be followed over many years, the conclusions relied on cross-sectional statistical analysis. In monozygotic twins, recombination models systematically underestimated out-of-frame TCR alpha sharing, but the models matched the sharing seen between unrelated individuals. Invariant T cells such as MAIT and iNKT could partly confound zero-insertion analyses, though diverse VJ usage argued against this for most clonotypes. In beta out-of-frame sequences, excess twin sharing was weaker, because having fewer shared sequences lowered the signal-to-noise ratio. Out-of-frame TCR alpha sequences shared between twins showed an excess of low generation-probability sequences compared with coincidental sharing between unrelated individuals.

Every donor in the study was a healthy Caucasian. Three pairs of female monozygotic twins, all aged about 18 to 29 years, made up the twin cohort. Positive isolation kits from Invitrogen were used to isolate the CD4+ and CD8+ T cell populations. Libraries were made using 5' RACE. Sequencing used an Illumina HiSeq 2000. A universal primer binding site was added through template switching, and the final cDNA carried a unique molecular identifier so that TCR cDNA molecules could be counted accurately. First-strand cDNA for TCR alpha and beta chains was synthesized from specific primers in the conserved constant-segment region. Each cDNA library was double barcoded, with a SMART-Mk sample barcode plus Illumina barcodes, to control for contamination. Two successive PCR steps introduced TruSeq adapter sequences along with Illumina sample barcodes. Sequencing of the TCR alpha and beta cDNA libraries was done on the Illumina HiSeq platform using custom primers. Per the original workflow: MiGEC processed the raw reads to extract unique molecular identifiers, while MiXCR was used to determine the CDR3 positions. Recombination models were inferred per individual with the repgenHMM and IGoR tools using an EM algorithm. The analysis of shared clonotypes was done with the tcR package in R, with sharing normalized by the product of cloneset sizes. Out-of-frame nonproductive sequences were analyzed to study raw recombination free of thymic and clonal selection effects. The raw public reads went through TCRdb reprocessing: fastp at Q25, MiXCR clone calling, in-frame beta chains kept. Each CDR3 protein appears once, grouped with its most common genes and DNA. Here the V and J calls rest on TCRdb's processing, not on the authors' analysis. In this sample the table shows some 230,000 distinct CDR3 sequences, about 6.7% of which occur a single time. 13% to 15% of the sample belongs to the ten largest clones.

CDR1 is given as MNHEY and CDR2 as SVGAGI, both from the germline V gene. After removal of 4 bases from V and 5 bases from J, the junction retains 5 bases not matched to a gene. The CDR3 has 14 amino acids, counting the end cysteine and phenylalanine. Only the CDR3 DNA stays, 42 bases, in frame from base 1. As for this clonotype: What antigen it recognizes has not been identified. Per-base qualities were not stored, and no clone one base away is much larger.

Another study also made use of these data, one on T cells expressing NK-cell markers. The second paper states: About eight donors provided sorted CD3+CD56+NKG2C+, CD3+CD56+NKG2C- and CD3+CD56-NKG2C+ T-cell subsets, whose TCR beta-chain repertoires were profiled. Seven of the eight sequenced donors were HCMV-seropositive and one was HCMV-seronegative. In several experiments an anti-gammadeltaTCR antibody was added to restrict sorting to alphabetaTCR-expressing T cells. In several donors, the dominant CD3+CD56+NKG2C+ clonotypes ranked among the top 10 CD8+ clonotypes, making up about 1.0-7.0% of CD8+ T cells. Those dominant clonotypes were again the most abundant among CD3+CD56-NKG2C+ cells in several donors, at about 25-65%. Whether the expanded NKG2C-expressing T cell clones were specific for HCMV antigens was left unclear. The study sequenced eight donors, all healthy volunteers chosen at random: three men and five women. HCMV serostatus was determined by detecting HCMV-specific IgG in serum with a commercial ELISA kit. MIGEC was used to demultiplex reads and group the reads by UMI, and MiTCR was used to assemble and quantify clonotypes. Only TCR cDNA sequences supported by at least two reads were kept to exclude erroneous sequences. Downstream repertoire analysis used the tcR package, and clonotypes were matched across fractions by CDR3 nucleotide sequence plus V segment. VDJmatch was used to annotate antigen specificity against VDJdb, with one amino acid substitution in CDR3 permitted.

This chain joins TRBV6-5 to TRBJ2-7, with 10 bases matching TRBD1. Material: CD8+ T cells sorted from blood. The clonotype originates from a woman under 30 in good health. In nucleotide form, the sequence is TGTGCCAGCAGTTTGGGACAGGGGAACAACGAGCAGTACTTC. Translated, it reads CASSLGQGNNEQYF.